This entry is about one T cell receptor (beta chain). Germline-derived CDR1 and CDR2 are LGHNA and YNFKEQ. With 4 bases removed from V and 4 bases from J, the gap between germline ends came to 13 bases. This CDR3 comprises 14 residues. This specimen belongs to a study of blood T cell repertoires in COVID-19. The wider study: Specimens from acute and convalescent COVID-19 originated in the United States, Italy and Spain. Sources were T cells, B-cell-depleted T cells, or PBMCs; the material itself was cDNA or gDNA.

Under the authors' procedure: Amplification of reference gene primers was used by the study to estimate nucleated cell counts. The repertoire was sequenced with immunoSEQ multiplex PCR; TCRdb's copy has only in-frame clones and lacks some. V and J calls and clone size follow that table, whereas D and trimming were derived from the DNA. The sample contains hundreds of thousands of clones, over 70% of which appear only once. This TCR came from a woman older than 75 with acute or convalescent COVID-19. Sequenced: peripheral blood. The rearrangement links TRBV4-2 to TRBJ1-1; D is ambiguous. CDR3 loop: CASSRGLAGTEAFF. CDR3 DNA sequence: TGTGCCAGCAGCCGAGGACTCGCAGGCACTGAAGCTTTCTTT.